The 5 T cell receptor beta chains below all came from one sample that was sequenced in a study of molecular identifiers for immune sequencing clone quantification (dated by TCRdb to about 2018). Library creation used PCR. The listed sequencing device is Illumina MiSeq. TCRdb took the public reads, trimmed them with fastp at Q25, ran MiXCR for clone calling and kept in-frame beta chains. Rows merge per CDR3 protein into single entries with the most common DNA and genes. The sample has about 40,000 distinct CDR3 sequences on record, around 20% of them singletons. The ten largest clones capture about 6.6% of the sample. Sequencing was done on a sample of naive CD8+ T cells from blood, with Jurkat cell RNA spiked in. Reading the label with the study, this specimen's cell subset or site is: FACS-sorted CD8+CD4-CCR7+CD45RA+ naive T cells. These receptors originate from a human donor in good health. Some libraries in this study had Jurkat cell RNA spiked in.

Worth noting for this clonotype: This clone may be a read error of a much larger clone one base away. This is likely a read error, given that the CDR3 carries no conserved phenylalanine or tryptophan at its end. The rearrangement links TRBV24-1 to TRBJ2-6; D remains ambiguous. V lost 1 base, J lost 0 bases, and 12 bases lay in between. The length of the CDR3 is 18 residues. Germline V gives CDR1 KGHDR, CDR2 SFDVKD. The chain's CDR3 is CATSDFSSNPSGANVLTS. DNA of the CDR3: TGTGCCACCAGTGATTTCTCTTCCAACCCCTCTGGGGCCAACGTCCTGACTTCC.

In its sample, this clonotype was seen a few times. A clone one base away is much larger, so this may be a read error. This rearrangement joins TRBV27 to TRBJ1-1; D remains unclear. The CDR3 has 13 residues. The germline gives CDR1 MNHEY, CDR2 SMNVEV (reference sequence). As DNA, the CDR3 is TGTGCCGGCAGTTTCACGGGAAACACTGAAGCTTTCTTT. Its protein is CAGSFTGNTEAFF.

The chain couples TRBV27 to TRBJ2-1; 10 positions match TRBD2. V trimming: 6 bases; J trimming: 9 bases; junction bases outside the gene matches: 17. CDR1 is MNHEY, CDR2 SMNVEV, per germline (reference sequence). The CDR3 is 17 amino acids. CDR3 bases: TGTGCCAGCAGCCACCCCCCCCCTAGCGGGAGTGGGGGTGAGCAGTTCTTC. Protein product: CASSHPPPSGSGGEQFF.

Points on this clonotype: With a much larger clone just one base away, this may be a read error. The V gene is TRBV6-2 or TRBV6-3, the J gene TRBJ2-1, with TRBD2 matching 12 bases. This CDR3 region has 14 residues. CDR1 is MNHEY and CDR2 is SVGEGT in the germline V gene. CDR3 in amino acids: CAGSHRTSGVEQFF. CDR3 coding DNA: TGTGCCGGCAGTCATCGGACTAGCGGGGTGGAGCAGTTCTTC.

The CDR3 nucleotides read TGTGCCAGCAGTCTATTCCTAGCGGAAGATCAAAATGAGCAGTTCTTC. As protein: CASSLFLAEDQNEQFF. V usage is TRBV14 and J usage is TRBJ2-1, with 7 bases matching TRBD2. With V trimmed by 6 bases and J by 7 bases, 15 bases remained unmatched. The CDR3 is 16 amino acids. CDR1 and CDR2 (germline): SGHDN, FVKESK.